Below, 2 T cell receptor beta chains from the same sample are listed, as sequenced in a study of control samples from healthy donors and cancer patients. Assay used: immunoSEQ multiplex PCR; TCRdb lists only in-frame clones, some missing. The profile shows around 100,000 clones, around nine tenths of them singletons. The sequenced material came from blood. These TCRs come from a human donor in good health. The donor label of this sample is uncertain.

The CDR3 nucleotides are TGTGCCAGCTCACAGACCCGCCCGGGTCTGGCCAAAAACATTCAGTACTTC. Translated: CASSQTRPGLAKNIQYF. The chain employs TRBV18 and TRBJ2-4; no clear D. The CDR3 is made up of 17 amino acids. Germline V gives CDR1 KGHSH, CDR2 LQKENI. The V and J ends lost 4 bases and 1 base respectively, with 17 bases between them.

This chain uses TRBV10-1 with TRBJ2-1; D is unclear. Germline V CDR1 and CDR2: WNHNN, SYGVQD (reference sequence). The CDR3 totals 15 residues. The V end lost 1 base, the J end lost 3 bases, and 10 bases lay between the germline ends. CDR3 region: CASSEFPNYYNEQFF. For the CDR3, the DNA is TGCGCCAGCAGTGAGTTTCCAAACTACTACAATGAGCAGTTCTTC.